This T cell receptor beta chain was recorded in a study of blood T cell repertoires in COVID-19. Study summary: Both acute and convalescent COVID-19 samples were obtained from the United States, Italy and Spain.

Assay used: immunoSEQ multiplex PCR; TCRdb lists only in-frame clones, some missing. The data hold fewer than 500,000 clones, with about 90% observed a single time. Trimming cost V 5 bases and J 13 bases, with 15 bases left between them. The CDR3 has 13 amino acids. The germline CDR1 and CDR2 sequences are LNHDA and SQIVND (reference sequence). Participant ages covered roughly 18 to 89 years across 24 US areas. Participants' own reports of clinical history determined their cohort assignment. The V gene is TRBV19, the J gene TRBJ1-6, with D perhaps TRBD1 (6 bases). This TCR derives from a woman under 30 with acute COVID-19. Sequencing was performed on PBMCs or T cells enriched from blood (not recorded which). The CDR3 DNA sequence: TGTGCCAGTAGTTCCCGGACAGATGGGCCCCTCCACTTT. Protein: CASSSRTDGPLHF. Full variable domain (remainder filled in from reference TRBV19 and TRBJ1-6): DGGITQSPKYLFRKEGQNVTLSCEQNLNHDAMYWYRQDPGQGLRLIYYSQIVNDFQKGDIAEGYSVSREKKESFPLTVTSAQKNPTAFYLCASSSRTDGPLHFGNGTRLTVT.